This T cell receptor (beta chain) was captured by sequencing in a study of blood T cell repertoires in COVID-19. About the study: COVID-19 samples from acute and convalescent phases originated in the United States, Italy and Spain. PBMCs, B-cell-depleted T cells, or T cells were the source of the cDNA or gDNA that made up the material.

This clone has a single count. In the source study's methods: Amplification of reference gene primers provided the estimated nucleated cell counts. Method: immunoSEQ multiplex PCR; TCRdb's copy keeps in-frame clones and lacks some. V and J calls and clone size follow that table, whereas D and trimming were derived from the DNA. This table holds approximately 150,000 clones, approximately 82% found once. CDR1 SGHNT and CDR2 YYREEE come from the germline V gene (reference sequence). CDR3 size: 15 residues. J gave up 6 bases and V 4 bases, and 8 bases lay outside the gene matches. The TCR was taken from a man aged 70-80 years who had recovered from COVID-19. This chain links TRBV5-4 with TRBJ2-3; 10 nucleotides match TRBD1. The sample consisted of peripheral blood. CDR3 coding DNA: TGTGCCAGCAGCACTTGGGACAGGGGAATTGATACGCAGTATTTT. Encoded protein: CASSTWDRGIDTQYF.